Sequencing of this T cell receptor (beta chain) was carried out in a study of OX40 agonist ivuxolimab in advanced cancers. Study-level background: Ivuxolimab, which targeted the costimulatory receptor OX40 (CD134), was an agonistic, fully human IgG2 monoclonal antibody. Intravenous ivuxolimab was administered to patients every 2 weeks at six dose levels: 0.01, 0.1, 0.3, 1.5, 3 and 10 mg/kg. Of the roughly 54 dose-escalation patients, hepatocellular carcinoma was present in some 19, melanoma in approximately 15, renal cell carcinoma in 9 and head and neck cancer in 9. In the dose-escalation cohort, 82.7% of patients were male, and the mean age was roughly 60 years, with a range of about 23 to 80. Prior anti-PD-1, anti-PD-L1 or anti-CTLA-4 therapy was permitted, and checkpoint inhibitors had been received by about two fifths of dose-escalation patients. Partial responses occurred in three dose-escalation patients, of whom one had hepatocellular carcinoma and two had cutaneous melanoma. Peripheral TCRbeta sequencing aimed to test whether ivuxolimab altered TCR sequence diversity and caused clonal T-cell expansion. The paper reports the monotherapy dose-escalation portion (N of about 47 patients) of the phase I ivuxolimab trial.

Points on this clone: Its antigen is unknown. Base quality data are lacking; no much larger clone is found one base away.

Beyond this particular receptor, the publication reports: Partial responders in the 0.1-3.0 mg/kg groups had among the lowest normalized peripheral clonal expansion, especially among CD8+ T cells. Antigen specificity was not determined for the clonally expanded peripheral T cells. Low levels of normalized T-cell clonal expansion were also shown by some nonresponding patients. On average, CD8+ T cells showed more expanded clones than CD4+ T cells after ivuxolimab. Clonal expansion of both CD4+ and CD8+ blood T cells was observed from baseline to week 6 at doses 0.1 to 3.0 mg/kg.

Genomic DNA was extracted from sorted cells for sequencing of the TCRbeta CDR3 region. TCRbeta CDR3 regions were sequenced using the immunoSEQ Assay. The source is immuneACCESS, and TCRdb retained only in-frame sequences with V and J called. Part of the clones is not carried over; for the studies checked, unresolved V genes explain less than half of this, and the remainder is unexplained. The table for this sample lists some 40,000 clones; approximately 90% of them were counted only once. Under 30% of the sample comes from the top ten. Patients with a history of autoimmune disease or receiving systemic immunosuppression were excluded from the trial. In every dose cohort, peripheral blood was drawn for TCR sequencing at baseline, cycle 4 day 1, and cycle 7 day 1. Samples came from an open-label, multicenter, first-in-human phase I dose-escalation trial of ivuxolimab. The trial enrolled adults with locally advanced or metastatic head and neck squamous cell, hepatocellular, melanoma or renal cell carcinoma. Before TCR sequencing, CD4+ T cells and CD8+ T cells from peripheral blood were sorted into separate populations.

This receptor was taken from an adult with an advanced solid tumor such as melanoma, head and neck, liver or kidney cancer. The sequences come from CD4+ or CD8+ T cells sorted from blood, collected in a trial of the OX40 agonist ivuxolimab.

The DNA reads as follows: TGTGCCAGTAACGATCTCGGAGGAGGGCGGCTATATGGCTACACCTTC. It translates to CASNDLGGGRLYGYTF. The rearrangement joined TRBV19 to TRBJ1-2; too little of a D gene remains to name it. Relative to germline, V is 7 bases shorter and J is 5 bases shorter, with 23 bases between their ends. From a lookup of the germline V gene (reference sequence), CDR1 and CDR2 are LNHDA and SQIVND. CDR3 length: 16 amino acids, cysteine to phenylalanine. The only DNA kept is the CDR3, 48 bases in frame from the first base. This CDR3, with the reference TRBV19 and TRBJ1-2 proteins standing in past its ends, gives the full variable domain DGGITQSPKYLFRKEGQNVTLSCEQNLNHDAMYWYRQDPGQGLRLIYYSQIVNDFQKGDIAEGYSVSREKKESFPLTVTSAQKNPTAFYLCASNDLGGGRLYGYTFGSGTRLTVV.